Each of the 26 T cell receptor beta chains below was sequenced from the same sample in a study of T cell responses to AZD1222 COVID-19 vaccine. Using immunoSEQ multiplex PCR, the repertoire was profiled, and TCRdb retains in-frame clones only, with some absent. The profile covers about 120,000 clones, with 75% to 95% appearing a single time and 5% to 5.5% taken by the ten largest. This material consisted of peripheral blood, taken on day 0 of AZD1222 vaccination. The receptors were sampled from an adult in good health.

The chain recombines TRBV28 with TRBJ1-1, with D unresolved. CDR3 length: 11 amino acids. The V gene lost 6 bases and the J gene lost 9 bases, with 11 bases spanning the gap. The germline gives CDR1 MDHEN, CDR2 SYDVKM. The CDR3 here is CASRGKPQAFF. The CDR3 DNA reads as TGTGCCAGCAGGGGGAAGCCCCAAGCTTTCTTT.

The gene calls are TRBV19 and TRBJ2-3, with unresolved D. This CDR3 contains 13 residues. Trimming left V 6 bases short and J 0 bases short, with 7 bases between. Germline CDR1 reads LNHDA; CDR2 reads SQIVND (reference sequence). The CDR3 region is CASSDSSTDTQYF. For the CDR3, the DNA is TGTGCCAGTAGCGACTCTAGCACAGATACGCAGTATTTT.

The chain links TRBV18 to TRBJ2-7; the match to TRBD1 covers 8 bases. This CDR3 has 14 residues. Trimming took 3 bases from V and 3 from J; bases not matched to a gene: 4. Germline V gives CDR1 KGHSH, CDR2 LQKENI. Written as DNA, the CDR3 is TGTGCCAGCTCACCCGGACAGGGTAGCTACGAGCAGTACTTC. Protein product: CASSPGQGSYEQYF.

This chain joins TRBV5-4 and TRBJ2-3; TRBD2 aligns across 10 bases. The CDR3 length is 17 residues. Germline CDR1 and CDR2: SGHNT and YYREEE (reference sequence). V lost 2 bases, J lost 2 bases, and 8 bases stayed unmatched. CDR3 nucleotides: TGTGCCAGCAGCTTTAGCGGGAGGCCCCGCTACACAGATACGCAGTATTTT. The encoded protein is CASSFSGRPRYTDTQYF.

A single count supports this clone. In DNA, the CDR3 is TGTGCCAGCAGCTACCGGGGCCGGGACGAGCAGTACTTC. Encoded protein: CASSYRGRDEQYF. The chain joins TRBV11-3 to TRBJ2-7; the D call may be TRBD1 or TRBD2 (5 bases each). The CDR3 covers 13 residues. In germline, CDR1 is SGHNT, CDR2 YENEEA. The V gene lost 4 bases and the J gene lost 5 bases, with 12 bases spanning the gap.

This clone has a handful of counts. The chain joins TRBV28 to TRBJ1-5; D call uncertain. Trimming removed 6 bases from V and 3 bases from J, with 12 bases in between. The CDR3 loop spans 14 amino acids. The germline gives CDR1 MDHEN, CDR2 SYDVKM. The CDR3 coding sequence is TGTGCCAGCAGCTCGCCGGTCTACAATCAGCCCCAGCATTTT. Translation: CASSSPVYNQPQHF.

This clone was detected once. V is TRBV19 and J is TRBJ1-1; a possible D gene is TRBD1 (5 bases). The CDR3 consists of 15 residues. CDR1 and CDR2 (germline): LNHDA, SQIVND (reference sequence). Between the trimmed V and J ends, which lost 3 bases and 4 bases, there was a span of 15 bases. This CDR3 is CASSINSGKGTEAFF. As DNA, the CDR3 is TGTGCCAGTAGTATCAATTCAGGGAAGGGCACTGAAGCTTTCTTT.

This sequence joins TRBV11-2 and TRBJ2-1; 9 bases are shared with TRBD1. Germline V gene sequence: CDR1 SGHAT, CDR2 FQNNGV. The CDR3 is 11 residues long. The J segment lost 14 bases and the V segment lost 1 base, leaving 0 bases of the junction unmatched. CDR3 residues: CASSLGDREFF. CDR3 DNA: TGTGCCAGCAGCTTAGGGGACAGGGAGTTCTTC. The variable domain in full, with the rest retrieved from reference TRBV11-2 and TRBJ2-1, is EAGVAQSPRYKIIEKRQSVAFWCNPISGHATLYWYQQILGQGPKLLIQFQNNGVVDDSQLPKDRFSAERLKGVDSTLKIQPAKLEDSAVYLCASSLGDREFFGPGTRLTVL.

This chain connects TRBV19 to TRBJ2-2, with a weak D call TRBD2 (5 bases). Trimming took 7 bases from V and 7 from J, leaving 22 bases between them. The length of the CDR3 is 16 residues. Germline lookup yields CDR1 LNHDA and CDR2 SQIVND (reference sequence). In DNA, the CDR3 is TGTGCCAGTACCCCACGACCAACTAGTTTTGGCGGGGAGCTGTTTTTT. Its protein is CASTPRPTSFGGELFF.

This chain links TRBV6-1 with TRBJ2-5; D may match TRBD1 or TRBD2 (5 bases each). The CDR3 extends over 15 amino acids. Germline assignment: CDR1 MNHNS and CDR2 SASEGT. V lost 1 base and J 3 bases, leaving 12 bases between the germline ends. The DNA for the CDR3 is TGTGCCAGCAGTGAAGTAGGGACGTCGAAAGAGACCCAGTACTTC. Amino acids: CASSEVGTSKETQYF.

The CDR3 bases are TGTGCCAGCAGCCACCAGGGAGTAACTGAAGCTTTCTTT. Translation gives CASSHQGVTEAFF. This chain connects TRBV3-1 (or the pseudogene TRBV3-2) to TRBJ1-1; D may be TRBD1 (5 bases). The germline gives CDR1 LGHDT, CDR2 YNNKEL (reference sequence). CDR3 size: 13 residues. With 3 bases removed from V and 5 bases from J, the gap between germline ends came to 10 bases.

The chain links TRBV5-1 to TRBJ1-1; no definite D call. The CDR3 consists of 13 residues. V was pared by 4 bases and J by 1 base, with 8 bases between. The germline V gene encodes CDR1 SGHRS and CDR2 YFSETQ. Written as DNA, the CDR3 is TGCGCCAGCAGCGATCCTGCGAACACTGAAGCTTTCTTT. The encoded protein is CASSDPANTEAFF.

The CDR3 sequence is CASSSNGRVTDTQYF. CDR3 DNA sequence: TGCGCCAGCAGCTCGAACGGGAGGGTCACAGATACGCAGTATTTT. The V gene is TRBV5-1, the J gene TRBJ2-3, with 8 bases aligning to TRBD2. CDR3 length equals 15 residues. CDR1 SGHRS and CDR2 YFSETQ come from the germline V gene. Trimming removed 3 bases from V and 2 bases from J; junction bases left unmatched: 5.

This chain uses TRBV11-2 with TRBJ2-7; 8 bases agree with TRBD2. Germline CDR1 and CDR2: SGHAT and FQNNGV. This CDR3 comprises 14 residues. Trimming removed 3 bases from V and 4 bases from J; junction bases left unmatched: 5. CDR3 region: CASSFSGRAYEQYF. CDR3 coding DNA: TGTGCCAGCAGCTTCTCCGGGAGGGCTTACGAGCAGTACTTC.

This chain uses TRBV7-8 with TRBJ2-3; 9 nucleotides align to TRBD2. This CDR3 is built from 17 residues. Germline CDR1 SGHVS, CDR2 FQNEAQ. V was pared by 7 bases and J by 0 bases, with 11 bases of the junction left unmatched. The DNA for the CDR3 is TGTGCCAGCACCCTCCTATCACTAGCGGGTAGCACAGATACGCAGTATTTT. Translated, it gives CASTLLSLAGSTDTQYF.

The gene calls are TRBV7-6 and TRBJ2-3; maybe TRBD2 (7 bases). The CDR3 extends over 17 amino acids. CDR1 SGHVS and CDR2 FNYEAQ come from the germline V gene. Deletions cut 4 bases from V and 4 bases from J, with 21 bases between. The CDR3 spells CASSSDVRGGPPDTQYF. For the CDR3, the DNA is TGTGCCAGCAGCTCCGACGTTCGCGGGGGCCCCCCAGATACGCAGTATTTT.

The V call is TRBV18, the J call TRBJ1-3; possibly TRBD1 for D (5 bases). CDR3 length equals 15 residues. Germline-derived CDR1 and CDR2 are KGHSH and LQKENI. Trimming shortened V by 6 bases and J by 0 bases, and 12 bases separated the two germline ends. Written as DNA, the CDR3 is TGTGCCAGCTCTCGGGACGGGAACTCTGGAAACACCATATATTTT. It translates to CASSRDGNSGNTIYF.

Here the CDR3 reads CASSLADSANTIYF. In DNA, the CDR3 is TGTGCCAGCAGCTTAGCAGACTCAGCAAACACCATATATTTT. The V gene is TRBV11-2, the J gene TRBJ1-3; unclear D gene. Germline lookup yields CDR1 SGHAT and CDR2 FQNNGV. The V end was cut by 1 base, the J end by 6 bases, with 10 bases between. The CDR3 covers 14 residues.

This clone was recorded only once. The CDR3 DNA is TGTGCCAGCAGTTACCTCAATGAGCAGTTCTTC. Its translation is CASSYLNEQFF. The J gene is TRBJ2-1, the V gene TRBV6-5; no clear D gene. The CDR3 length is 11 residues. Germline V gene data show CDR1 as MNHEY and CDR2 as SVGAGI. Trimming pared 2 bases from V and 6 bases from J, leaving 2 bases between.

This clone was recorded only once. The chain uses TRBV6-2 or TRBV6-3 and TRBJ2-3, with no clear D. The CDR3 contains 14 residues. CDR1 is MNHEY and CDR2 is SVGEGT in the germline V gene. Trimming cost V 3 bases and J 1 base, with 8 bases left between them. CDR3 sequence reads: CASSYRVRTDTQYF. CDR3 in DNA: TGTGCCAGCAGTTATAGGGTCCGCACAGATACGCAGTATTTT.

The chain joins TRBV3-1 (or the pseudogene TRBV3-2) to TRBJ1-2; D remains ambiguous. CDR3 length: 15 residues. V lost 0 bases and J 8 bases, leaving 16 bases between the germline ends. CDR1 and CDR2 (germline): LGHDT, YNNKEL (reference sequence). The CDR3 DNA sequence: TGTGCCAGCAGCCAAGATCAAGGGCCTGGGCGCGGCTACACCTTC. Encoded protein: CASSQDQGPGRGYTF.

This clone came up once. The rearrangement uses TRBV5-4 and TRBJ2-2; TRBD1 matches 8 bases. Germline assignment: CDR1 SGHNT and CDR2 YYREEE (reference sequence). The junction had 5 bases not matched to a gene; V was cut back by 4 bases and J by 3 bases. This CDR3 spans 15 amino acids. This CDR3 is CASSPAGGDTGELFF. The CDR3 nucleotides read TGTGCCAGCAGCCCCGCAGGGGGCGACACCGGGGAGCTGTTTTTT. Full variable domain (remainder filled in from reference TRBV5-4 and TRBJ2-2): ETGVTQSPTHLIKTRGQQVTLRCSSQSGHNTVSWYQQALGQGPQFIFQYYREEENGRGNFPPRFSGLQFPNYSSELNVNALELDDSALYLCASSPAGGDTGELFFGEGSRLTVL.

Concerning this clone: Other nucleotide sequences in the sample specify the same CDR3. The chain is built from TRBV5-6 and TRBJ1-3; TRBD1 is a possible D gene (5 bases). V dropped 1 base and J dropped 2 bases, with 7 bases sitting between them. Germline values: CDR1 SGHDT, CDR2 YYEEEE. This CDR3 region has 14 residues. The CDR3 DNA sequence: TGTGCCAGCAGCTTGCAGGGACCTGGAAACACCATATATTTT. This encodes CASSLQGPGNTIYF.

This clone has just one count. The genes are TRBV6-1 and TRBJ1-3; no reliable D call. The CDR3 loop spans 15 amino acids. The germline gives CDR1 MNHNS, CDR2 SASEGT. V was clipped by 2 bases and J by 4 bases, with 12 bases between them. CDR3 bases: TGTGCCAGCAGTGAAATGGAGGGCGGAGGAAACACCATATATTTT. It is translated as CASSEMEGGGNTIYF.

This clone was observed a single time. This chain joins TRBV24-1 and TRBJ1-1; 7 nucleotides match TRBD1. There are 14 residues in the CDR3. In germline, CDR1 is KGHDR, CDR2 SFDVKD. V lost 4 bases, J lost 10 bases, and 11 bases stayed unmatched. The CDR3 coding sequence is TGTGCCACCAGTGAATCCGGGACAGTGCGTGGAGCTTTCTTT. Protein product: CATSESGTVRGAFF.

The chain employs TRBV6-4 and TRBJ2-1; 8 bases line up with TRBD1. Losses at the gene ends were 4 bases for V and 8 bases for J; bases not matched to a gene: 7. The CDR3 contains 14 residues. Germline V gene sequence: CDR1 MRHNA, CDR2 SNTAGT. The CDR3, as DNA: TGTGCCAGCAGTGTACAGGGGGGCATTGATGAGCAGTTCTTC. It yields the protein CASSVQGGIDEQFF.